These 25 T cell receptor beta chains came from one sample sequenced in a study of OX40 agonist ivuxolimab in advanced cancers. Clones were sequenced by immunoSEQ multiplex PCR, and TCRdb holds only the in-frame ones, with some missing. The sample consists of some 50,000 clones, around 84% of them appearing once. Sample: CD4+ or CD8+ T cells sorted from blood, taken in a trial of the OX40 agonist ivuxolimab. These TCRs come from an adult with an advanced solid tumor such as melanoma, head and neck, liver or kidney cancer.

The chain uses TRBV9 and TRBJ1-3; D unclear. There are 16 residues in the CDR3. V lost 1 base, J lost 0 bases, and 11 bases lay in between. The germline CDR1 and CDR2 sequences are SGDLS and YYNGEE. The CDR3 coding sequence is TGTGCCAGCAGCGTAAATCCGGGGTTCTCTGGAAACACCATATATTTT. Protein product: CASSVNPGFSGNTIYF.

The chain links TRBV7-7 to TRBJ2-7; D is undetermined. The CDR3 is 13 amino acids. Per the germline V gene, CDR1 is SSHAT and CDR2 is FNYEAQ (reference sequence). The V end was cut by 2 bases, the J end by 5 bases, with 10 bases between. The CDR3 DNA sequence: TGTGCCAGCAGCTTAAACCGCGGAGACGAGCAGTACTTC. It encodes CASSLNRGDEQYF.

This chain joins TRBV10-3 and TRBJ2-5; D is tentatively TRBD1 or TRBD2 (5 bases each). V was shortened by 10 bases and J by 2 bases, with 17 bases between the two germline ends. There are 14 residues in the CDR3. Per germline, CDR1 ENHRY and CDR2 SYGVKD. As DNA, the CDR3 is TGTGCCACCGCGGTAGGGACCCTACAAGAGACCCAGTACTTC. Translation: CATAVGTLQETQYF.

This clone was seen a single time. V and J are TRBV5-1 and TRBJ1-1; D gene uncertain. The CDR3 extends over 15 amino acids. V was cut by 0 bases and J by 0 bases, with 9 bases left in between. Germline V gene sequence: CDR1 SGHRS, CDR2 YFSETQ. The CDR3 DNA reads as TGCGCCAGCAGCTTGGGGCCGGGGATGAACACTGAAGCTTTCTTT. Translation gives CASSLGPGMNTEAFF.

The gene calls are TRBV19 and TRBJ2-7, with 12 bases matching TRBD2. The V gene end was trimmed by 7 bases and the J gene end by 4 bases; junction bases not matched to a gene: 5. Germline CDR1 reads LNHDA; CDR2 reads SQIVND (reference sequence). The CDR3 covers 14 residues. In DNA, the CDR3 is TGTGCCAGTAAGACGACTAGCGGGAGTTACGAGCAGTACTTC. This encodes CASKTTSGSYEQYF.

The gene calls are TRBV30 and TRBJ2-7; TRBD2 matches at 9 bases. The V gene's germline CDR1 is GTSNPN and CDR2 SVGIG (reference sequence). The CDR3 extends over 16 amino acids. The ends lost 1 base at V and 4 bases at J; junction bases unmatched: 11. CDR3 sequence (DNA): TGTGCCTGGAGTGCTCCCCCGTTTAGCGGGAGTTACGAGCAGTACTTC. Amino acids: CAWSAPPFSGSYEQYF.

V is TRBV2 and J is TRBJ2-7, with unresolved D. With 3 bases removed from V and 6 bases from J, the gap between germline ends came to 15 bases. In germline, CDR1 is SNHLY, CDR2 FYNNEI. This CDR3 spans 14 amino acids. CDR3 in DNA: TGTGCCAGCAGTGACGATACCGAATCCATCGAGCAGTACTTC. As protein: CASSDDTESIEQYF.

The V and J genes are TRBV7-2 and TRBJ2-1; the D call may be TRBD1 or TRBD2 (5 bases each). Trimming cost V 5 bases and J 6 bases, with 17 bases left between them. The CDR3 extends over 15 amino acids. Per the germline V gene, CDR1 is SGHTA and CDR2 is FQGNSA. CDR3 DNA sequence: TGTGCCAGCAGCCACTCCGGGACGACGGGCAATGAGCAGTTCTTC. Translated: CASSHSGTTGNEQFF.

This clone was recorded only once. The chain is built from TRBV7-9 and TRBJ2-5; D gene uncertain. The CDR3 totals 13 residues. V lost 1 base, J lost 4 bases, and 7 bases lay in between. Per the germline V gene, CDR1 is SEHNR and CDR2 is FQNEAQ (reference sequence). The CDR3 DNA sequence: TGTGCCAGCAGCTTAGACATCGCAGAGACCCAGTACTTC. Amino acid sequence: CASSLDIAETQYF.

J is TRBJ2-3 and V is TRBV28; D is perhaps TRBD2 (6 bases). V was shortened by 2 bases and J by 4 bases, with 16 bases between the two germline ends. Germline CDR1 reads MDHEN; CDR2 reads SYDVKM. The CDR3 has 16 amino acids. CDR3 DNA: TGTGCCAGCAGTTTAAACCTGGGTAGCGGCTCAGATACGCAGTATTTT. Encoded protein: CASSLNLGSGSDTQYF.

Concerning this clone: The same CDR3 also results from other DNA sequences found in this sample. The CDR3, as DNA: TGTGCCAGCAGCTTGCGGACTAGCGGCTCCTACGAGCAGTACTTC. Encoded protein: CASSLRTSGSYEQYF. V and J are TRBV7-2 and TRBJ2-7, with 10 bases lining up with TRBD2. The V gene end was trimmed by 3 bases and the J gene end by 0 bases; junction bases not matched to a gene: 2. Germline CDR1 SGHTA, CDR2 FQGNSA. This CDR3 spans 15 amino acids. Full variable domain (remainder filled in from reference TRBV7-2 and TRBJ2-7): GAGVSQSPSNKVTEKGKDVELRCDPISGHTALYWYRQSLGQGLEFLIYFQGNSAPDKSGLPSDRFSAERTGGSVSTLTIQRTQQEDSAVYLCASSLRTSGSYEQYFGPGTRLTVT.

Here the CDR3 reads CAWSRRRGNEKLFF. As DNA, the CDR3 is TGTGCCTGGAGTAGGAGGAGGGGTAATGAAAAACTGTTTTTT. The J gene is TRBJ1-4, the V gene TRBV30; possibly TRBD1 for D (5 bases). Germline V gene data show CDR1 as GTSNPN and CDR2 as SVGIG (reference sequence). V was trimmed by 2 bases and J by 4 bases, leaving 11 bases between them. The CDR3 extends over 14 amino acids.

The table lists this clone with a few counts. The rearrangement uses TRBV7-3 and TRBJ2-3; D possibly corresponds to TRBD2 (5 bases). Per the germline V gene, CDR1 is SGHTA and CDR2 is FQGTGA. V was cut by 1 base and J by 5 bases, with 7 bases left in between. The CDR3 loop spans 13 amino acids. CDR3 sequence: CASSLKRGDTQYF. Written as DNA, the CDR3 is TGTGCCAGCAGCTTAAAACGGGGAGATACGCAGTATTTT.

The rearrangement uses TRBV9 and TRBJ2-1, with TRBD2 identical over 8 bases. Germline V gene sequence: CDR1 SGDLS, CDR2 YYNGEE. V lost 0 bases and J lost 3; bases outside the gene matches: 5. CDR3 length: 16 residues. The CDR3 DNA sequence: TGTGCCAGCAGCGTAGTATTAAGCGGGGGCTACAATGAGCAGTTCTTC. It is translated as CASSVVLSGGYNEQFF.

This clone was picked up one time. The chain recombines TRBV5-1 with TRBJ2-1, with a possible D match to TRBD2 (5 bases). The CDR3 consists of 13 residues. Germline assignment: CDR1 SGHRS and CDR2 YFSETQ. Trimming removed 4 bases from V and 12 bases from J, with 17 bases in between. This CDR3 reads CASSETTSGGQFF. The DNA for the CDR3 is TGCGCCAGCAGCGAGACTACCAGTGGTGGGCAGTTCTTC.

This clone was counted once. The rearrangement joins TRBV2 to TRBJ2-2, with a weak D call TRBD1 (6 bases). This CDR3 contains 14 residues. Looked up from germline, CDR1 is SNHLY and CDR2 is FYNNEI. V lost 2 bases to trimming and J lost 7 bases, with 11 bases between them. The DNA for the CDR3 is TGTGCCAGCAGTGAATACAAGGGGGTCGGGGAGCTGTTTTTT. It is translated as CASSEYKGVGELFF.

This clone was found once. The V call is TRBV11-3, the J call TRBJ2-3; D gene uncertain. CDR1 and CDR2 (germline): SGHNT, YENEEA. Trimming left V 1 base short and J 2 bases short, with 7 bases between. The CDR3 runs 14 residues. DNA of the CDR3: TGTGCCAGCAGCTTAGTGTCTAACACAGATACGCAGTATTTT. Its protein product is CASSLVSNTDTQYF.

V gene TRBV27 combines with J gene TRBJ2-1; D is unclear. Trimming shortened V by 6 bases and J by 0 bases, and 15 bases separated the two germline ends. Germline V gene data show CDR1 as MNHEY and CDR2 as SMNVEV (reference sequence). The CDR3 runs 16 residues. CDR3 DNA: TGTGCCAGCAGGATCGGCCGGTCGAGCTCCTACAATGAGCAGTTCTTC. Translating it yields CASRIGRSSSYNEQFF.

CDR3 sequence reads: CATRRGPFDTQYF. Here the CDR3 DNA reads TGTGCCACCAGGCGTGGCCCCTTTGATACGCAGTATTTT. The chain is built from TRBV15 and TRBJ2-3; D is ambiguous. The CDR3 is made up of 13 amino acids. CDR1 is LNHNV and CDR2 is YYDKDF in the germline V gene (reference sequence). The germline V and J ends were trimmed by 6 bases and 6 bases, with 13 bases remaining between them. Complete variable domain (other parts from reference TRBV15 and TRBJ2-3): DAMVIQNPRYQVTQFGKPVTLSCSQTLNHNVMYWYQQKSSQAPKLLFHYYDKDFNNEADTPDNFQSRRPNTSFCFLDIRSPGLGDTAMYLCATRRGPFDTQYFGPGTRLTVL.

CDR3 in DNA: TGTGCCACCAGCAGAGAATCTTGGAGGGTAGAGTTCTTC. Residues: CATSRESWRVEFF. V is TRBV15 and J is TRBJ2-1; maybe TRBD2 (6 bases). The CDR3 consists of 13 residues. Per the germline V gene, CDR1 is LNHNV and CDR2 is YYDKDF (reference sequence). Trimming took 0 bases from V and 14 from J, leaving 14 bases between them.

This chain joins TRBV19 and TRBJ1-5, with a possible D match to TRBD1 (6 bases). CDR1 and CDR2 from the germline V gene are LNHDA and SQIVND (reference sequence). The CDR3 spans 13 residues. Trimming cost V 2 bases and J 15 bases, with 17 bases left between them. The CDR3 region is CASSITGGGGWHF. The CDR3 nucleotides are TGTGCCAGTAGTATAACGGGGGGAGGGGGATGGCATTTT. The entire variable domain, with the rest obtained from reference TRBV19 and TRBJ1-5, is as follows: DGGITQSPKYLFRKEGQNVTLSCEQNLNHDAMYWYRQDPGQGLRLIYYSQIVNDFQKGDIAEGYSVSREKKESFPLTVTSAQKNPTAFYLCASSITGGGGWHFGDGTRLSIL.

CDR3 region: CAIKPTSGYNEQFF. CDR3 nucleotides: TGTGCCATCAAACCAACTAGCGGTTACAATGAGCAGTTCTTC. This chain joins TRBV10-3 and TRBJ2-1, with 8 bases that match TRBD2. The length of the CDR3 is 14 residues. Trimming removed 7 bases from V and 4 bases from J; junction bases left unmatched: 6. Germline V gives CDR1 ENHRY, CDR2 SYGVKD.

The chain has TRBV2 and TRBJ1-1; D uncertain. Germline V gene sequence: CDR1 SNHLY, CDR2 FYNNEI. CDR3 size: 12 residues. V gave up 1 base and J gave up 5 bases, with 5 bases separating them. This CDR3 is CASSEGVTEAFF. The DNA of the CDR3 is TGTGCCAGCAGTGAAGGCGTGACTGAAGCTTTCTTT. Together with reference TRBV2 and TRBJ1-1, the CDR3 gives the full variable domain: EPEVTQTPSHQVTQMGQEVILRCVPISNHLYFYWYRQILGQKVEFLVSFYNNEISEKSEIFDDQFSVERPDGSNFTLKIRSTKLEDSAMYFCASSEGVTEAFFGQGTRLTVV.

This clone appeared a single time. The CDR3 DNA follows: TGCGCCAGCAGCGTACGCTCCGGGACTAGCGGGAGGGGGGATGAGCAGTTCTTC. Translation gives CASSVRSGTSGRGDEQFF. J is TRBJ2-1 and V is TRBV4-3, with 16 bases lining up with TRBD2. The germline V gene has CDR1 LGHNA and CDR2 YSLEER. Trimming at V came to 5 bases and at J to 8 bases, leaving 12 bases not matched to a gene. CDR3 length: 18 residues.

CDR3 loop: CASSYLRGRFGYTF. Written as DNA, the CDR3 is TGTGCCAGCAGCTACCTTAGGGGCAGGTTTGGCTACACCTTC. The chain recombines TRBV11-3 with TRBJ1-2, with D perhaps TRBD1 (5 bases). The germline V gene has CDR1 SGHNT and CDR2 YENEEA. Trimming removed 4 bases at V and 7 bases at J, with 16 bases between. CDR3 length: 14 residues.